The clone carrying this T cell receptor beta chain was picked up many times. What it recognizes is unknown. TCRdb recomputed calls from the reads with MiXCR, one row per CDR3 protein. The profile shows a few hundred thousand distinct CDR3 sequences, approximately 9.1% of them singletons. The sample belongs to a study of T cell repertoires in cytomegalovirus infection. Study-wide background: Public TCR beta signatures marked donors with CMV infection and the matching HLA. The study's findings and limits: Summed frequency of shared TCR beta families picked out CMV carriers who also had the relevant HLA. Clonotypes of TCR beta that were HLA-C-restricted and CMV-specific dominated the ex vivo response.

Trimming left V 0 bases short and J 5 bases short, with 13 bases between. CDR1 is SGHAT and CDR2 is FQNNGV in the germline V gene. The CDR3 runs 15 residues. This receptor was obtained from a human donor in good health (CMV status not recorded). Some clones in this sample may be carry-over from other donors' samples. This chain joins TRBV11-2 and TRBJ1-2; D not resolved. Input material: PBMCs. The CDR3 spells CASSLESASRYGYTF. CDR3 nucleotides: TGTGCCAGCAGCTTAGAGTCAGCATCGCGATATGGCTACACCTTC. Full variable domain (missing parts from reference TRBV11-2 and TRBJ1-2): EAGVAQSPRYKIIEKRQSVAFWCNPISGHATLYWYQQILGQGPKLLIQFQNNGVVDDSQLPKDRFSAERLKGVDSTLKIQPAKLEDSAVYLCASSLESASRYGYTFGSGTRLTVV.